The 7 T cell receptor beta chains presented below share a single source sample, sequenced in a study of response to subunit inactivated influenza vaccine. One entry per CDR3 protein results from TCRdb running MiXCR on the RT-PCR reads. This table holds a few hundred thousand distinct CDR3 sequences, roughly 22% found once. The sequences come from PBMCs from blood, collected about 19 months after vaccination. The receptors derive from a man between 45 and 75 years old who received an inactivated influenza vaccine.

This chain joins TRBV6-2 or TRBV6-3 and TRBJ1-1; D gene uncertain. CDR3 length: 8 residues. Trimming removed 8 bases from V and 10 bases from J, with 5 bases in between. The germline gives CDR1 MNHEY, CDR2 SVGEGT. This chain's CDR3 is CASRGAFF. CDR3 in DNA: TGTGCCAGCCGAGGAGCTTTCTTT.

This clonotype has a count of ten or more. The chain links TRBV29-1 to TRBJ1-3; D not certain. The germline V gene has CDR1 SQVTM and CDR2 ANQGSEA. The CDR3 runs to 12 residues. V was pared by 7 bases and J by 4 bases, with 11 bases between. The CDR3: CSAIGQGNTIYF. The DNA for the CDR3 is TGCAGCGCCATAGGGCAGGGAAACACCATATATTTT.

This clonotype was seen a handful of times. The V gene is TRBV18, the J gene TRBJ1-6; 9 bases are shared with TRBD1. Germline CDR1 is KGHSH and CDR2 is LQKENI. V dropped 6 bases and J dropped 7; count of bases not matched to a gene: 7. The CDR3 totals 15 residues. The CDR3 protein is CASSLGQGRNSPLHF. The DNA for the CDR3 is TGTGCCAGCTCCCTTGGACAGGGGAGAAATTCACCCCTCCACTTT.

This chain connects TRBV6-2 or TRBV6-3 to TRBJ2-7; possible D gene TRBD1, 6 bases. The CDR3 length is 14 residues. V lost 0 bases and J lost 7, with 13 bases in between. CDR1 is MNHEY and CDR2 is SVGEGT in the germline V gene. CDR3 region: CASSYSKTGREQYF. The CDR3 nucleotides are TGTGCCAGCAGTTACTCGAAGACAGGTAGAGAGCAGTACTTC.

The chain links TRBV19 to TRBJ2-3, with D maybe TRBD2 (6 bases). The germline V gene has CDR1 LNHDA and CDR2 SQIVND (reference sequence). This CDR3 has 15 residues. Trimming pared 9 bases from V and 10 bases from J, leaving 26 bases between. The chain's CDR3 is CASRDERSSVRAQYF. The CDR3 bases are TGTGCCAGCAGGGACGAGAGGTCTAGCGTACGGGCGCAGTATTTT.

In this sample, this clonotype turned up once. The chain combines TRBV12-3 or TRBV12-4 with TRBJ2-2; 7 nucleotides match TRBD1. The CDR3 sequence is 14 residues long. V was clipped by 6 bases and J by 8 bases; unmatched bases: 9. In DNA form, the CDR3 reads TGTGCCAGCAGAACAGGGGCACGCTATGGGGAGCTGTTTTTT. It yields the protein CASRTGARYGELFF.

Of note for this clonotype: At one of its ends the junction is not consistent with the germline gene, which may arise from a read error. CDR3 in DNA: TGTGCCACCAGTGATCGTGACAGCGCTCGGGTCTTC. Protein: CATSDRDSARVF. The V and J genes are TRBV24-1 and TRBJ1-2; TRBD1 is a possible D gene (5 bases). This CDR3 has 12 residues. Per germline, CDR1 KGHDR and CDR2 SFDVKD.